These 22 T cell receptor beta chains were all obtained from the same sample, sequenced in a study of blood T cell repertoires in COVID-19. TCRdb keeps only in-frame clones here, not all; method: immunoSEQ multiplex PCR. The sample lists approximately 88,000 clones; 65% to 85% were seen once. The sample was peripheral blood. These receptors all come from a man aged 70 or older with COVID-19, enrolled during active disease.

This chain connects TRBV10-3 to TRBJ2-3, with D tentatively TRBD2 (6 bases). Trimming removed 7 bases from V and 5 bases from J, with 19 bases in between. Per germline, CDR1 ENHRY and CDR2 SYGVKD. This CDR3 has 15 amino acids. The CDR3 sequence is CAITAGRGQGDTQYF. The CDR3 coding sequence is TGTGCCATCACCGCAGGGCGGGGCCAAGGAGATACGCAGTATTTT.

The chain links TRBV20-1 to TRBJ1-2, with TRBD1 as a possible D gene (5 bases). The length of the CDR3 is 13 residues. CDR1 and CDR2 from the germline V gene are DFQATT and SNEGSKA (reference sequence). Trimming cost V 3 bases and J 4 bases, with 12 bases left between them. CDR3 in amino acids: CSASTHGGYGYTF. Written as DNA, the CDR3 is TGCAGTGCTAGTACCCACGGGGGCTATGGCTACACCTTC.

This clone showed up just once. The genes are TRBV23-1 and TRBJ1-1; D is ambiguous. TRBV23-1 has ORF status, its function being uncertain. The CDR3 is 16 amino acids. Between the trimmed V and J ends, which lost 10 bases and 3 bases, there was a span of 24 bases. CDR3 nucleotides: TGCGCCACTATGAATCGGGAGGTGAGGGAGGACACTGAAGCTTTCTTT. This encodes CATMNREVREDTEAFF.

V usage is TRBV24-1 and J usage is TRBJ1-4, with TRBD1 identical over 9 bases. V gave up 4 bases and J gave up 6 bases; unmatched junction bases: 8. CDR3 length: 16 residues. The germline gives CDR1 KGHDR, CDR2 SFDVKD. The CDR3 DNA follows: TGTGCCACCAGTGAGGACCGGACAGGGGACGATGAAAAACTGTTTTTT. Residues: CATSEDRTGDDEKLFF.

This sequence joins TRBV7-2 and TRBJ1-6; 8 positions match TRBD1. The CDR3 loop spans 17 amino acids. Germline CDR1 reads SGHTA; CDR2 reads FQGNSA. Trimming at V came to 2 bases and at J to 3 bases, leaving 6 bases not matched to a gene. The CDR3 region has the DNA TGTGCCAGCAGCTTATCAAGACAGGGGTTCTATAATTCACCCCTCCACTTT. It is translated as CASSLSRQGFYNSPLHF.

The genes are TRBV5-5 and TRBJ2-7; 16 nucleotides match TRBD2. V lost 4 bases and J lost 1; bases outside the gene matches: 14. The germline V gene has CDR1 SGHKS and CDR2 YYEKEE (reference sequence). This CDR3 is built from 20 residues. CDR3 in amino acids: CASSERPGLAGGPGSYEQYF. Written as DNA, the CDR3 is TGTGCCAGCAGCGAACGCCCGGGACTAGCGGGAGGGCCAGGGTCCTACGAGCAGTACTTC.

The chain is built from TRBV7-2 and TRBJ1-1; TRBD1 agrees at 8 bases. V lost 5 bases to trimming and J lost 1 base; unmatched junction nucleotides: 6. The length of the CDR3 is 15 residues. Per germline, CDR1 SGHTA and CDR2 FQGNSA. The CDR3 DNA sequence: TGTGCCAGCAGCCCCCGACAGGGGTGGAACACTGAAGCTTTCTTT. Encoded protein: CASSPRQGWNTEAFF.

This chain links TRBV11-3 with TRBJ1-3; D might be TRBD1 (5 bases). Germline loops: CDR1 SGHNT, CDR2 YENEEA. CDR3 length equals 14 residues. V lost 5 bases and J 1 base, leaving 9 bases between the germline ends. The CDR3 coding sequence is TGTGCCAGCAGCCCAGGGACTTCTGGAAACACCATATATTTT. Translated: CASSPGTSGNTIYF.

In DNA, the CDR3 is TGTGCCAGCAGCGTAGCTTTTGGGGCCACTGAAGCTTTCTTT. As protein: CASSVAFGATEAFF. The chain links TRBV9 to TRBJ1-1; D is perhaps TRBD1 (5 bases). This CDR3 has 14 amino acids. Germline V gene data show CDR1 as SGDLS and CDR2 as YYNGEE. The V gene lost 0 bases and the J gene lost 4 bases, with 10 bases spanning the gap.

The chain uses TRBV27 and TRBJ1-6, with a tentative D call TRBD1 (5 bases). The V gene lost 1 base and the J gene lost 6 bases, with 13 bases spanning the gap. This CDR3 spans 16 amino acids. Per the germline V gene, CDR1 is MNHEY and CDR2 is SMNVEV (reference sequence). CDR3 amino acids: CASSLLSGQGNSPLHF. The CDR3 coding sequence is TGTGCCAGCAGTTTATTGTCCGGCCAGGGTAATTCACCCCTCCACTTT.

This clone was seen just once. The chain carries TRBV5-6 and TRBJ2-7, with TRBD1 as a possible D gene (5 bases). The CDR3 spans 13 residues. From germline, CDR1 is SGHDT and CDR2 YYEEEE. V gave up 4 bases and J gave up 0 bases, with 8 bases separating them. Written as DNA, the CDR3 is TGTGCCAGCAGCCCGGACATCTCCTACGAGCAGTACTTC. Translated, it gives CASSPDISYEQYF.

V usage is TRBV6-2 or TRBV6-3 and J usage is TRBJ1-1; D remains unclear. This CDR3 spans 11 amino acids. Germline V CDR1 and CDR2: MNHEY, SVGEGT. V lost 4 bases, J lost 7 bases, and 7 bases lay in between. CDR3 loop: CASSWAVEAFF. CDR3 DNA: TGTGCCAGCAGTTGGGCAGTTGAAGCTTTCTTT.

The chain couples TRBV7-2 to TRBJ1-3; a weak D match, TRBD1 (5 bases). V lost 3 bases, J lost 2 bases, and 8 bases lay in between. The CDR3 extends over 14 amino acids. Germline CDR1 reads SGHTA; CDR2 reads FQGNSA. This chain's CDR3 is CASSFQGAGNTIYF. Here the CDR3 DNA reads TGTGCCAGCAGCTTCCAAGGGGCTGGAAACACCATATATTTT. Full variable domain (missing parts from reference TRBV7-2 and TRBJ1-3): GAGVSQSPSNKVTEKGKDVELRCDPISGHTALYWYRQSLGQGLEFLIYFQGNSAPDKSGLPSDRFSAERTGGSVSTLTIQRTQQEDSAVYLCASSFQGAGNTIYFGEGSWLTVV.

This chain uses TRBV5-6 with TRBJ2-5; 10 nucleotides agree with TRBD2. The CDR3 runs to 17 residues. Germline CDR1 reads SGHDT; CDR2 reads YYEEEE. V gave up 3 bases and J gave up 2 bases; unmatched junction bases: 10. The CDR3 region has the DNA TGTGCCAGCAGCTGGCTGACTAGCGGGCCCAAACAAGAGACCCAGTACTTC. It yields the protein CASSWLTSGPKQETQYF.

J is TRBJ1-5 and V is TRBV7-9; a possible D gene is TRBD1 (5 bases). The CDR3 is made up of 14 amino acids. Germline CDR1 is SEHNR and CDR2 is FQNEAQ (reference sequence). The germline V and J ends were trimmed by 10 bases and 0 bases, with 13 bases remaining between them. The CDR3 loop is CATAGQYSNQPQHF. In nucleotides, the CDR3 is TGTGCCACCGCGGGGCAGTATAGCAATCAGCCCCAGCATTTT.

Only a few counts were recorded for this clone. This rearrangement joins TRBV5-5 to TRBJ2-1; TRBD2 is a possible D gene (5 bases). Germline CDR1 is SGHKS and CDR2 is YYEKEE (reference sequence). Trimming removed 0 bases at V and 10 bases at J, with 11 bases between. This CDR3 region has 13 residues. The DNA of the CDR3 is TGTGCCAGCAGCTTGGGCGTCGAGGGAGAGCAGTTCTTC. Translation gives CASSLGVEGEQFF.

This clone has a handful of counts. The CDR3 loop reads CASSPKGDTGELFF. The CDR3 region has the DNA TGTGCCAGCTCACCTAAAGGGGACACCGGGGAGCTGTTTTTT. The rearrangement links TRBV18 to TRBJ2-2, with a weak D call TRBD1 (5 bases). The CDR3 runs to 14 residues. Trimming took 3 bases from V and 3 from J, leaving 8 bases between them. Germline V lookup: CDR1 KGHSH, CDR2 LQKENI.

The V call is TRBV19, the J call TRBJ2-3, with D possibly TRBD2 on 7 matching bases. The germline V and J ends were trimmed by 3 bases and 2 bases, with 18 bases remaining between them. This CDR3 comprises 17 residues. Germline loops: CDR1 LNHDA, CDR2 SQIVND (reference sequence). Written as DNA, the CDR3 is TGTGCCAGTAGTATTTCCCTTGGCGGGGGCCACACAGATACGCAGTATTTT. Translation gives CASSISLGGGHTDTQYF.

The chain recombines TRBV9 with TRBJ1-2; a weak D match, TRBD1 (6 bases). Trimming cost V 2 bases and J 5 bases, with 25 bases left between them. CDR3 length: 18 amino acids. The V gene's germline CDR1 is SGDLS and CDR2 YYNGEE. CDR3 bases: TGTGCCAGCAGCGTGGGACCCGGACAGAATGCCGCTTTTTATGGCTACACCTTC. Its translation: CASSVGPGQNAAFYGYTF.

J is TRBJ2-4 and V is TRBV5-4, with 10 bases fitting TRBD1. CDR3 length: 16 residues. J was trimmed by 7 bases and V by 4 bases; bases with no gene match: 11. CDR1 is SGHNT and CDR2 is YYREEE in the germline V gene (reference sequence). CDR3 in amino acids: CASSPPVTGGANIQYF. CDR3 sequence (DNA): TGTGCCAGCAGCCCCCCCGTGACAGGGGGCGCGAACATTCAGTACTTC. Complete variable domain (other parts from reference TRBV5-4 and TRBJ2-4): ETGVTQSPTHLIKTRGQQVTLRCSSQSGHNTVSWYQQALGQGPQFIFQYYREEENGRGNFPPRFSGLQFPNYSSELNVNALELDDSALYLCASSPPVTGGANIQYFGAGTRLSVL.

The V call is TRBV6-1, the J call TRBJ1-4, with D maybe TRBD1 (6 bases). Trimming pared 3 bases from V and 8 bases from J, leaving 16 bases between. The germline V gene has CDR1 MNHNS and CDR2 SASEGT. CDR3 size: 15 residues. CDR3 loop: CASSDQGGANEKLFF. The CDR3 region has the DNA TGTGCCAGCAGTGATCAAGGGGGGGCGAACGAAAAACTGTTTTTT.

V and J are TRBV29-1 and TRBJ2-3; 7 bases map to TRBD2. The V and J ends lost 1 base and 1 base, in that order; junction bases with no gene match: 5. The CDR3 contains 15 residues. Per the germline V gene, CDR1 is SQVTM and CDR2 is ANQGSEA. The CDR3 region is CSVEAGLAGTDTQYF. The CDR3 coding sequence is TGCAGCGTTGAAGCTGGCCTAGCGGGCACAGATACGCAGTATTTT.